The present entry profiles one T cell receptor (beta chain) with its context. The target antigen is unknown. This entry is derived from a study of metastatic and nonmetastatic thyroid tumors. Background on the study: Samples came from malignant and benign thyroid patients, and repertoires were compared across blood and tumor or nodule tissue.

Thyroid surgery had not been preceded by any treatment in any patient. The CDR3 loop spans 9 amino acids. Trimming cost V 7 bases and J 6 bases, with 0 bases left between them. CDR1 is MNHEY and CDR2 is SVGEGT in the germline V gene. Study-wide findings and caveats: Benign nodules reportedly had significantly lower TCR beta diversity than malignant thyroid tumors in blood and tumor.

TCRdb re-clonotyped the PCR reads through MiXCR. The data contain fewer than 12,000 clones, 12% of them singletons. Sequencing was done on a sample of blood. This receptor was identified in a female donor with papillary thyroid cancer or a benign thyroid nodule (not recorded which). Some clones in this sample may be carry-over from other donors' samples. V is TRBV6-2 or TRBV6-3 and J is TRBJ2-2; D gene uncertain. The chain's CDR3 is CASTGELFF. CDR3 nucleotides: TGTGCCAGCACCGGGGAGCTGTTTTTT.